Listed below are T cell receptor beta chains from one sample, sequenced in a study of blood T cell repertoires in COVID-19. Method: immunoSEQ multiplex PCR; TCRdb's copy keeps in-frame clones and lacks some. This table holds around 30,000 clones, around 89% found once. The sample consisted of peripheral blood. The origin of the receptors is a woman between 40 and 50 years old with active or convalescent COVID-19. Each CDR3 is given with its conserved first and last residue. A D gene is named only where the DNA matches it firmly.

length,V,D,J,CDR3,DNA
16,TRBV2,TRBD1,TRBJ1-2,CAGNTEWTGGRYGYTF,TGTGCCGGAAACACAGAATGGACAGGGGGAAGGTATGGCTACACCTTC
14,TRBV5-4,TRBD2,TRBJ2-5,CASSLVGGEETQYF,TGTGCCAGCAGCTTGGTGGGAGGGGAAGAGACCCAGTACTTC
13,TRBV6-5,-,TRBJ2-5,CAAERDALETQYF,TGTGCCGCGGAGAGAGACGCGTTGGAGACCCAGTACTTC
14,TRBV5-6,-,TRBJ2-5,CASSTGRTEETQYF,TGTGCCAGCAGCACGGGACGGACAGAAGAGACCCAGTACTTC
15,TRBV30,TRBD1,TRBJ1-6,CAWTQRQGRNSPLHF,TGTGCCTGGACCCAACGACAGGGCCGGAATTCACCCCTCCACTTT
15,TRBV2,-,TRBJ2-2,CASSALVQDTGELFF,TGTGCCAGCAGTGCCCTAGTACAGGACACCGGGGAGCTGTTTTTT
15,TRBV4-2,-,TRBJ2-3,CASSQVQGATDTQYF,TGTGCCAGCAGCCAAGTACAGGGCGCCACAGATACGCAGTATTTT
14,TRBV27,-,TRBJ2-2,CASSVLANTGELFF,TGTGCCAGCAGTGTCCTAGCGAACACCGGGGAGCTGTTTTTT
15,TRBV30,TRBD2,TRBJ2-3,CAWRRIGRATDTQYF,TGTGCCTGGAGACGTATTGGGAGGGCGACAGATACGCAGTATTTT
15,TRBV7-3,TRBD1,TRBJ2-7,CASSLTGRGRDEQYF,TGTGCCAGCAGCTTAACTGGCAGGGGGCGCGACGAGCAGTACTTC